The clone carrying this T cell receptor (beta chain) was observed at least ten times. The CDR3 spans 17 residues. V was shortened by 1 base and J by 4 bases, with 18 bases between the two germline ends. Germline V CDR1 and CDR2: SGHTA, FQGTGA. Molecules of cDNA were individually given unique molecular identifiers that were attached to them. In TCRdb, the 5' RACE reads were re-called with MiXCR into one record per CDR3 protein. The repertoire consists of 75,000 to 80,000 distinct CDR3 sequences, with 11% occurring once and the leading ten covering around 12%. The data are from a study of early T cells in non-severe SARS-CoV-2 infection.

Sample: whole blood, taken at baseline. The chain carries TRBV7-3 and TRBJ2-3; D may be TRBD2 (6 bases). The sequence was obtained from an adult who was a healthcare worker with PCR-confirmed SARS-CoV-2 infection or an uninfected control (not recorded which). This chain's CDR3 is CASSLIGAQGGSDTQYF. The CDR3 region has the DNA TGTGCCAGCAGCTTAATAGGGGCCCAGGGAGGTTCAGATACGCAGTATTTT.